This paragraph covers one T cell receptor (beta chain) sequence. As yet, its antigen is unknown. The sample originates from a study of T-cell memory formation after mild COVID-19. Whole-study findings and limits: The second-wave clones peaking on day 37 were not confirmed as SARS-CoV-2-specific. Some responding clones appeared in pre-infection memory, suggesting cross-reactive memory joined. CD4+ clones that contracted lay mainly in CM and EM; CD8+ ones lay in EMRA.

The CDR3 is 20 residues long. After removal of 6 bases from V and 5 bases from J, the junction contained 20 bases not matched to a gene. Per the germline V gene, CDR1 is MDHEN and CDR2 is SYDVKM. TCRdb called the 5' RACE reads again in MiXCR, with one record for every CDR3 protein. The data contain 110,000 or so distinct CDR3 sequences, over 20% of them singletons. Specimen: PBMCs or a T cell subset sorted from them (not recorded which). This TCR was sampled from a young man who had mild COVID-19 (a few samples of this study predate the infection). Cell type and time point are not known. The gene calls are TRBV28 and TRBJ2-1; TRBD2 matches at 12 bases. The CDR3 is CASSSTVTSGGHPSDNEQFF. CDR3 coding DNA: TGTGCCAGCAGCTCCACCGTGACTAGCGGGGGACACCCTAGCGACAATGAGCAGTTCTTC. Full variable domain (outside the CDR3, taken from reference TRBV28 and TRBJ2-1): DVKVTQSSRYLVKRTGEKVFLECVQDMDHENMFWYRQDPGLGLRLIYFSYDVKMKEKGDIPEGYSVSREKKERFSLILESASTNQTSMYLCASSSTVTSGGHPSDNEQFFGPGTRLTVL.